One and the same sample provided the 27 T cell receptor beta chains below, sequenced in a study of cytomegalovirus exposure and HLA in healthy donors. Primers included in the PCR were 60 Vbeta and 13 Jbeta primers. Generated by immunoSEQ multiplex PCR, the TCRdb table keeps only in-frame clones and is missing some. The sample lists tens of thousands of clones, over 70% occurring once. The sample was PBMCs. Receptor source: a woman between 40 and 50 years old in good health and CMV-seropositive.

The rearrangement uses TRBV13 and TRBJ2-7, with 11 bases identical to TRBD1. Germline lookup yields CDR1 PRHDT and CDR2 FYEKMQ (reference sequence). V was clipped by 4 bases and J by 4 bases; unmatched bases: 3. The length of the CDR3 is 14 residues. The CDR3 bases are TGTGCCAGCAGCTCCGGGACAGGGGGTTACGAGCAGTACTTC. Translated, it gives CASSSGTGGYEQYF.

Here the CDR3 DNA reads TGCAGTGCCCCTCGCCAAGAGACCCAGTACTTC. As protein: CSAPRQETQYF. This sequence joins TRBV20-1 and TRBJ2-5; no reliable D call. This CDR3 has 11 amino acids. Germline V CDR1 and CDR2: DFQATT, SNEGSKA (reference sequence). The V gene lost 6 bases and the J gene lost 1 base, with 6 bases spanning the gap.

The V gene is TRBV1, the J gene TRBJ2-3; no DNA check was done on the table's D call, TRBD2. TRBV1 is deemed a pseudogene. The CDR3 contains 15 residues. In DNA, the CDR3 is TGCACCAGCAGCCAACCTAGCGGGGCCGCAGATACGCAGTATTTT. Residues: CTSSQPSGAADTQYF.

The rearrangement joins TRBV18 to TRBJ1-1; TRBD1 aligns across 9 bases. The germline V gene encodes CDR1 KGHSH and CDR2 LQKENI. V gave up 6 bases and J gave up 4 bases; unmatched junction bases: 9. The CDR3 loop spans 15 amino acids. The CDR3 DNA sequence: TGTGCCAGCTCCCGGCCGACAGGGGGTGCCACTGAAGCTTTCTTT. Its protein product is CASSRPTGGATEAFF.

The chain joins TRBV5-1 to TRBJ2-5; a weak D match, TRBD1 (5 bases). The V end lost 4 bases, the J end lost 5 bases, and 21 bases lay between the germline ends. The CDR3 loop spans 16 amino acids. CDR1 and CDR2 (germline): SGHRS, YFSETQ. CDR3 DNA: TGCGCCAGCAGCCCATACGGTAGAGGCTCAGGGGAGACCCAGTACTTC. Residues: CASSPYGRGSGETQYF.

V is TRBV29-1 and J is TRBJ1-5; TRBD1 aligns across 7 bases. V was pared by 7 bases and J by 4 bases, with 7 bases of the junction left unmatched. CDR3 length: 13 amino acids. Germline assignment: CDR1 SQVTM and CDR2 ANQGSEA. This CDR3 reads CSAAMDRNQPQHF. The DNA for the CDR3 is TGCAGCGCTGCGATGGACAGGAATCAGCCCCAGCATTTT.

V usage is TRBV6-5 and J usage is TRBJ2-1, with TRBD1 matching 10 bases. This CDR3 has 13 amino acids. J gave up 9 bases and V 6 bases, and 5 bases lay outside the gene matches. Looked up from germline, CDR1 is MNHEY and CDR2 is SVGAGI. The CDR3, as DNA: TGTGCCAGCAGGGGACAGGGGAGAGGTGAGCAGTTCTTC. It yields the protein CASRGQGRGEQFF.

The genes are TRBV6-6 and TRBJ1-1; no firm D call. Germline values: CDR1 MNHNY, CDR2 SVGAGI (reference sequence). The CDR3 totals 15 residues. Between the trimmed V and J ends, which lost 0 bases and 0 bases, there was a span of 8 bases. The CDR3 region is CASSYSREMNTEAFF. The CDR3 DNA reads TGTGCCAGCAGTTACTCGAGGGAAATGAACACTGAAGCTTTCTTT.

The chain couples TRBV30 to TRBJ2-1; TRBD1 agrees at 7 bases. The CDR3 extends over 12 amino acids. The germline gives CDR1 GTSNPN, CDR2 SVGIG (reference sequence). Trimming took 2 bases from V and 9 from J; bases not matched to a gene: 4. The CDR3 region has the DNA TGTGCCTGGAGTACGACAGGGATTGAGCAGTTCTTC. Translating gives CAWSTTGIEQFF.

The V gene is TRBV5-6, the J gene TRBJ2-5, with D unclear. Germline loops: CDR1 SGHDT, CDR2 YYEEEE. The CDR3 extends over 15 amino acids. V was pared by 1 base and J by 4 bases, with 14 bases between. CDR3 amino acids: CASSLLPSVRETQYF. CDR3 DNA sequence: TGTGCCAGCAGCTTGCTTCCCTCAGTCAGAGAGACCCAGTACTTC.

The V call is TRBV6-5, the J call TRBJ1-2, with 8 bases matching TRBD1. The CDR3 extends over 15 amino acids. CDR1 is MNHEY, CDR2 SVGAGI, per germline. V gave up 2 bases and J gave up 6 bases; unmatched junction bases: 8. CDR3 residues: CASSYQRTGRNGYTF. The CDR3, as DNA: TGTGCCAGCAGTTACCAAAGGACAGGGAGGAATGGCTACACCTTC.

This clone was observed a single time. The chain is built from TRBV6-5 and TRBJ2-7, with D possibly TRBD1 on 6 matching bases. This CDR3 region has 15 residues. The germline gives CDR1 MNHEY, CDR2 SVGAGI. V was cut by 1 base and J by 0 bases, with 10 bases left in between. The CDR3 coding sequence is TGTGCCAGCAGTTACTATAGGACAGTCTCCTACGAGCAGTACTTC. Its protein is CASSYYRTVSYEQYF.

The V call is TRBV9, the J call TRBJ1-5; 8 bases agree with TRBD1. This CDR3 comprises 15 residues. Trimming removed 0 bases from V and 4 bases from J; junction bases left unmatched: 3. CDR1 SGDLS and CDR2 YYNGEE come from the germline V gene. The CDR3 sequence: CASSVGTGWNQPQHF. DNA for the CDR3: TGTGCCAGCAGCGTAGGGACAGGGTGGAATCAGCCCCAGCATTTT.

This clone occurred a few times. The CDR3 loop reads CASSQQRILNTEAFF. DNA of the CDR3: TGTGCCAGCAGCCAACAGCGCATTTTGAACACTGAAGCTTTCTTT. The chain links TRBV14 to TRBJ1-1; D ambiguous. Between the trimmed V and J ends, which lost 2 bases and 0 bases, there was a span of 10 bases. CDR3 length: 15 amino acids. Looked up from germline, CDR1 is SGHDN and CDR2 is FVKESK.

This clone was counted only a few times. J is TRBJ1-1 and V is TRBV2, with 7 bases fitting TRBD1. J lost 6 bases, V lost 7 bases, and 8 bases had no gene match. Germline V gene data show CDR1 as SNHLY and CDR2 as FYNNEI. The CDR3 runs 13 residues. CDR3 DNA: TGTGCCAGCAACGGACAGGATTACGCTGAAGCTTTCTTT. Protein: CASNGQDYAEAFF.

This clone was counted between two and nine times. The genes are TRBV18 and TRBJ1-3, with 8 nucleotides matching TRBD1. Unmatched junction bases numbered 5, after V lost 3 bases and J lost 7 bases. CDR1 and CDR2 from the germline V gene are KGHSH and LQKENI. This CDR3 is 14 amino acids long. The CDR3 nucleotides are TGTGCCAGCTCACCGGGACAGGATAGGAACACCATATATTTT. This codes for CASSPGQDRNTIYF.

The CDR3 protein is CASSLVGDYGYTF. The CDR3 DNA is TGCGCCAGCAGCTTGGTCGGGGATTATGGCTACACCTTC. V and J are TRBV5-1 and TRBJ1-2; D ambiguous. This CDR3 is built from 13 residues. CDR1 SGHRS and CDR2 YFSETQ come from the germline V gene. Trimming stripped 0 bases from V and 5 bases from J, with 8 bases between.

The CDR3 sequence is CASSLTRTDHRQPQHF. The CDR3 DNA sequence: TGTGCCAGCAGCTTAACGAGAACAGATCACCGTCAGCCCCAGCATTTT. The rearrangement joins TRBV7-8 to TRBJ1-5; D is unclear. The CDR3 is made up of 16 amino acids. From germline, CDR1 is SGHVS and CDR2 FQNEAQ. Trimming cost V 2 bases and J 6 bases, with 17 bases left between them. Full variable domain (missing parts from reference TRBV7-8 and TRBJ1-5): GAGVSQSPRYKVAKRGQDVALRCDPISGHVSLFWYQQALGQGPEFLTYFQNEAQLDKSGLPSDRFFAERPEGSVSTLKIQRTQQEDSAVYLCASSLTRTDHRQPQHFGDGTRLSIL.

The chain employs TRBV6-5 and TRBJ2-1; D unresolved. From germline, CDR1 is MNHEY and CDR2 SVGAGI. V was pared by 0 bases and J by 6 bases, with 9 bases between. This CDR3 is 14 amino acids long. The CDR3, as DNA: TGTGCCAGCAGTTACTCTGGGCCGGTCAATGAGCAGTTCTTC. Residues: CASSYSGPVNEQFF.

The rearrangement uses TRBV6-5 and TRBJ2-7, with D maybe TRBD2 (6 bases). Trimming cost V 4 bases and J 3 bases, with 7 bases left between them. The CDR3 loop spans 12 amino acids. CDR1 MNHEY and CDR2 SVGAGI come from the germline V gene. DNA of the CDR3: TGTGCCAGCAGTTCCGGGGGCTACGAGCAGTACTTC. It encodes CASSSGGYEQYF.

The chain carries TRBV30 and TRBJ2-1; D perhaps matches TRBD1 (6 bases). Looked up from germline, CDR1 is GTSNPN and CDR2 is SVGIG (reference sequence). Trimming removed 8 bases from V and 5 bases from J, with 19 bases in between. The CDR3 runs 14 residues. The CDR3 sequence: CAQTQGNTNNEQFF. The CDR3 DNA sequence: TGTGCCCAAACCCAGGGGAACACAAACAATGAGCAGTTCTTC.

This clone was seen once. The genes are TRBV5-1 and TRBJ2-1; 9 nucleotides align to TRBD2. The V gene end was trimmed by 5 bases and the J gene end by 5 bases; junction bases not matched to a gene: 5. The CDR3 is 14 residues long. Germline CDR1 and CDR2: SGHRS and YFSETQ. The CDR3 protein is CASSTAGGNNEQFF. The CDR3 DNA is TGCGCCAGCAGTACGGCGGGAGGGAACAATGAGCAGTTCTTC.

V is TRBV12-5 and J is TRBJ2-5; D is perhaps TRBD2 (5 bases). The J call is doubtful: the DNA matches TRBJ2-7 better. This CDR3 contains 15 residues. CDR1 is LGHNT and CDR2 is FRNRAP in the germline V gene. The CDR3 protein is CASGLARDRGYEQYF. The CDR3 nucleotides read TGTGCTAGTGGTTTGGCTCGGGATCGCGGCTACGAGCAGTACTTC.

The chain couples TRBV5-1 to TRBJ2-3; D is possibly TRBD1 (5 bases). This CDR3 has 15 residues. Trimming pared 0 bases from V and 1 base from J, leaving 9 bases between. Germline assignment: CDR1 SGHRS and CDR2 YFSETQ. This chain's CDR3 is CASSLGLGGTDTQYF. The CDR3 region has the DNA TGCGCCAGCAGCTTGGGCTTAGGGGGCACAGATACGCAGTATTTT. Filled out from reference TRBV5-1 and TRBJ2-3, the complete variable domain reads KAGVTQTPRYLIKTRGQQVTLSCSPISGHRSVSWYQQTPGQGLQFLFEYFSETQRNKGNFPGRFSGRQFSNSRSEMNVSTLELGDSALYLCASSLGLGGTDTQYFGPGTRLTVL.

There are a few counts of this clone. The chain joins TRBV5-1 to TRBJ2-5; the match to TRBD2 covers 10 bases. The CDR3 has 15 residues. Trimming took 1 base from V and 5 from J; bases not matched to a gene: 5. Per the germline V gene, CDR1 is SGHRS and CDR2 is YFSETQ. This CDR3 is CASSLKRGGRETQYF. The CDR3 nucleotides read TGCGCCAGCAGCTTGAAGCGGGGGGGCCGGGAGACCCAGTACTTC.

The chain's CDR3 is CASSGDRGREAFF. The CDR3 coding sequence is TGTGCCAGCAGCGGTGACAGGGGGAGGGAAGCTTTCTTT. This chain links TRBV2 with TRBJ1-1, with TRBD1 matching 9 bases. Trimming removed 6 bases from V and 8 bases from J; junction bases left unmatched: 7. CDR3 size: 13 residues. Germline CDR1 and CDR2: SNHLY and FYNNEI.

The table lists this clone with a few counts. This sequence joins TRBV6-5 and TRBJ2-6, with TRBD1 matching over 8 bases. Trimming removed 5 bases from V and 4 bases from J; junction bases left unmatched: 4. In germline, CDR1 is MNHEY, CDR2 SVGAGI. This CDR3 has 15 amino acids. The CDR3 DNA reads TGTGCCAGCAGTCCAGGGGGCACCGGGGCCAACGTCCTGACTTTC. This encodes CASSPGGTGANVLTF.